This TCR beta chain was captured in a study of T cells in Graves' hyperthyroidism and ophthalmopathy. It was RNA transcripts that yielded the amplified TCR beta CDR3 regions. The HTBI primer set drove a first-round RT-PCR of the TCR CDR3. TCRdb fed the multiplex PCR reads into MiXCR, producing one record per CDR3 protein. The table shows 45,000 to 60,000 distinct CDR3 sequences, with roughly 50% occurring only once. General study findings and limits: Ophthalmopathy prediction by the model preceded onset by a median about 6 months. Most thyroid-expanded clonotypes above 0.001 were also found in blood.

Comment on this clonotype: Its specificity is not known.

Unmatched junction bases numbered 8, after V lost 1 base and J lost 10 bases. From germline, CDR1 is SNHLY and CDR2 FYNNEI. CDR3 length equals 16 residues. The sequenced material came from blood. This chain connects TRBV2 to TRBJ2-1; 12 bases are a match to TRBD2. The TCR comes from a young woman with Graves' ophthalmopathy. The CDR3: CASSEVPSGRAQEQFF. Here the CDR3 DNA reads TGTGCCAGCAGTGAAGTGCCTAGCGGGAGGGCCCAGGAGCAGTTCTTC. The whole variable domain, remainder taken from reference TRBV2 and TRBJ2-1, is EPEVTQTPSHQVTQMGQEVILRCVPISNHLYFYWYRQILGQKVEFLVSFYNNEISEKSEIFDDQFSVERPDGSNFTLKIRSTKLEDSAMYFCASSEVPSGRAQEQFFGPGTRLTVL.